The 17 T cell receptor beta chains below all came from one sample that was sequenced in a study of cytomegalovirus exposure and HLA in healthy donors. PCR involved 60 Vbeta and 13 Jbeta primers. Profiling relied on immunoSEQ multiplex PCR, and the TCRdb table lists in-frame clones only, not all of them. The sample contains 72,000 or so clones, approximately 77% of which appear only once. The specimen sequenced was PBMCs. The receptors were sampled from a woman aged 25 to 39 in good health and CMV-seropositive.

The rearrangement links TRBV27 to TRBJ2-3; 7 bases fit TRBD2. There are 16 residues in the CDR3. Losses at the gene ends were 6 bases for V and 4 bases for J; bases not matched to a gene: 13. Germline V gives CDR1 MNHEY, CDR2 SMNVEV (reference sequence). The CDR3 coding sequence is TGTGCCAGCAGGCCTGGGCGCGGGAGAAGGGCAGATACGCAGTATTTT. This gives the protein CASRPGRGRRADTQYF.

The rearrangement links TRBV19 to TRBJ2-1; 7 positions agree with TRBD2. From germline, CDR1 is LNHDA and CDR2 SQIVND (reference sequence). V gave up 4 bases and J gave up 0 bases; unmatched junction bases: 0. This CDR3 has 14 amino acids. The CDR3 DNA follows: TGTGCCAGTAGTAGCGGGAGCTCCTACAATGAGCAGTTCTTC. Its translation is CASSSGSSYNEQFF. The whole variable domain, remainder taken from reference TRBV19 and TRBJ2-1, is DGGITQSPKYLFRKEGQNVTLSCEQNLNHDAMYWYRQDPGQGLRLIYYSQIVNDFQKGDIAEGYSVSREKKESFPLTVTSAQKNPTAFYLCASSSGSSYNEQFFGPGTRLTVL.

The V gene is TRBV9, the J gene TRBJ2-4; no reliable D call. Germline V lookup: CDR1 SGDLS, CDR2 YYNGEE. This CDR3 has 16 amino acids. Trimming removed 0 bases at V and 0 bases at J, with 10 bases between. Here the CDR3 DNA reads TGTGCCAGCAGCGTAGGGGCCCGTCGAGCCAAAAACATTCAGTACTTC. Amino acids: CASSVGARRAKNIQYF.

The chain recombines TRBV4-2 with TRBJ2-2; 9 bases agree with TRBD2. V dropped 4 bases and J dropped 5; count of bases not matched to a gene: 17. CDR3 length: 19 amino acids. Germline V gene lookup returns CDR1 LGHNA and CDR2 YNFKEQ. The CDR3, as DNA: TGTGCCAGCAGCCCCGCGAGCCCACTAGCGGGCGCGGGTACCGGGGAGCTGTTTTTT. Amino acids: CASSPASPLAGAGTGELFF.

This chain joins TRBV5-1 and TRBJ2-2; D is undetermined. The CDR3 is 13 amino acids. Germline assignment: CDR1 SGHRS and CDR2 YFSETQ. Trimming removed 0 bases at V and 5 bases at J, with 5 bases between. CDR3 protein: CASSLAGTGELFF. CDR3 sequence (DNA): TGCGCCAGCAGCTTGGCGGGTACCGGGGAGCTGTTTTTT.

This chain uses TRBV27 with TRBJ1-2; 12 positions match TRBD1. V was clipped by 5 bases and J by 6 bases; unmatched bases: 10. Per the germline V gene, CDR1 is MNHEY and CDR2 is SMNVEV (reference sequence). CDR3 length: 16 residues. CDR3 loop: CASSPGQGALRDGYTF. For the CDR3, the DNA is TGTGCCAGCAGTCCGGGACAGGGGGCGTTACGAGATGGCTACACCTTC.

This sequence joins TRBV27 and TRBJ2-1; 12 nucleotides agree with TRBD2. With V trimmed by 5 bases and J by 10 bases, 15 bases remained unmatched. This CDR3 comprises 17 residues. Germline V gene lookup returns CDR1 MNHEY and CDR2 SMNVEV (reference sequence). The DNA for the CDR3 is TGTGCCAGCAGTCCTCAATCTAGCGGGAGGGCCGGGAACGAGCAGTTCTTC. Its protein product is CASSPQSSGRAGNEQFF.

The sample holds a few counts of this clone. V is TRBV2 and J is TRBJ1-5; 7 bases align to TRBD1. Trimming cost V 2 bases and J 4 bases; bases outside gene matches: 2. CDR3 size: 14 residues. The germline CDR1 and CDR2 sequences are SNHLY and FYNNEI. The CDR3 here is CASSERTGNQPQHF. The CDR3 DNA reads as TGTGCCAGCAGTGAAAGGACAGGTAATCAGCCCCAGCATTTT.

This chain links TRBV10-3 with TRBJ1-2; D gene uncertain. This CDR3 has 13 residues. The V and J ends lost 0 bases and 4 bases respectively, with 6 bases between them. Germline V gene lookup returns CDR1 ENHRY and CDR2 SYGVKD. The chain's CDR3 is CAISESNGYGYTF. DNA of the CDR3: TGTGCCATCAGTGAGTCGAACGGCTATGGCTACACCTTC.

CDR3 DNA sequence: TGTGCCAGCAGCAAAGAAGGGGGCAGGTTGGTTTGGGGCTACACCTTC. This encodes CASSKEGGRLVWGYTF. The chain combines TRBV21-1 with TRBJ1-2; the D segment call TRBD1 is taken from the table without a DNA check. TRBV21-1 is given as a pseudogene. The CDR3 extends over 16 amino acids.

The chain is built from TRBV28 and TRBJ2-7; 11 positions agree with TRBD2. Germline V lookup: CDR1 MDHEN, CDR2 SYDVKM. This CDR3 has 20 residues. Germline trimming cut 6 bases from V and 7 bases from J; bases unmatched to any gene: 26. In DNA form, the CDR3 reads TGTGCCAGCAGCCCATCTACCCTCCGGACTAGCGGGTTACTCCTACGTGAGCAGTACTTC. Amino acid sequence: CASSPSTLRTSGLLLREQYF.

V is TRBV7-8 and J is TRBJ2-6; 12 bases are a match to TRBD1. The V gene's germline CDR1 is SGHVS and CDR2 FQNEAQ. This CDR3 comprises 19 residues. The junction had 6 bases not matched to a gene; V was cut back by 1 base and J by 2 bases. The CDR3 DNA follows: TGTGCCAGCAGCTTAGGCGGGACAGGGGGCAAAGCTGGGGCCAACGTCCTGACTTTC. This gives the protein CASSLGGTGGKAGANVLTF.

The rearrangement uses TRBV5-1 and TRBJ2-2; D ambiguous. Germline values: CDR1 SGHRS, CDR2 YFSETQ. V was cut by 4 bases and J by 6 bases, with 7 bases left in between. There are 12 residues in the CDR3. CDR3 in amino acids: CASSLWPGELFF. The CDR3 coding sequence is TGCGCCAGCAGCCTTTGGCCCGGGGAGCTGTTTTTT.

This chain links TRBV19 with TRBJ1-1, with TRBD1 matching over 7 bases. V shed 5 bases, J shed 1 base, and the junction held 4 bases outside the gene matches. CDR3 size: 14 residues. Germline V gives CDR1 LNHDA, CDR2 SQIVND (reference sequence). CDR3 in DNA: TGTGCCAGTAGTCCCGGGACAGCGAACACTGAAGCTTTCTTT. Translation: CASSPGTANTEAFF.

In its sample, this clone was seen a few times. The chain is built from TRBV28 and TRBJ1-5, with a weak D call TRBD1 (6 bases). The CDR3 is made up of 13 amino acids. Germline values: CDR1 MDHEN, CDR2 SYDVKM. Trimming took 7 bases from V and 1 from J, leaving 8 bases between them. The CDR3 DNA reads as TGTGCCAGCAAGGGGACAAGCAATCAGCCCCAGCATTTT. Amino acid sequence: CASKGTSNQPQHF.

The chain has TRBV5-4 and TRBJ1-2; D remains ambiguous. This CDR3 has 14 amino acids. Germline V CDR1 and CDR2: SGHNT, YYREEE (reference sequence). V lost 0 bases, J lost 5 bases, and 11 bases lay in between. The CDR3 loop is CASSLGGGEYGYTF. The CDR3, as DNA: TGTGCCAGCAGCTTGGGCGGCGGGGAATATGGCTACACCTTC.

The chain is built from TRBV7-2 and TRBJ2-7, with 8 bases aligning to TRBD1. Germline V CDR1 and CDR2: SGHTA, FQGNSA. This CDR3 region has 13 residues. The V gene end was trimmed by 6 bases and the J gene end by 0 bases; junction bases not matched to a gene: 1. The CDR3 loop reads CASRGQASYEQYF. The CDR3 nucleotides are TGTGCCAGCAGGGGACAGGCCTCCTACGAGCAGTACTTC.